One T cell receptor beta chain is described in this entry. One end of the junction varies from germline; a read error may be responsible. Out of unsorted whole blood came the blood RNA, and germline DNA was extracted as well. Production of TCR beta cDNA used around 500 ng total RNA together with a constant-region primer. Nested multiplex PCR, run for three rounds with slightly modified ARM-PCR, yielded TCR beta libraries. A C-beta reverse primer was combined with TRBV1-TRBV30 forward primers in the first two PCR rounds, and each round had 10 cycles. One entry per CDR3 protein, called by TCRdb with MiXCR from the multiplex PCR reads. The sample lists about 200,000 distinct CDR3 sequences, approximately 65% seen once, with approximately 6.5% in the top ten. These data are taken from a study of tumor-infiltrating lymphocytes in primary liver carcinoma. CDR3 size: 16 residues. Germline CDR1 is SGHRS and CDR2 is YFSETQ.

This TCR was recovered from a woman aged 55-75 years with primary liver carcinoma and hepatitis B virus infection. V usage is TRBV5-1 and J usage is TRBJ2-2; tentative D call: TRBD2 (7 bases). Sequenced input: peripheral blood. The CDR3 region is CASNLAGARSTGELFF. CDR3 coding DNA: TGCGCCAGCAACTTGGCGGGGGCACGGAGCACCGGGGAGCTGTTTTTT.